A single sample is the source of the 13 T cell receptor beta chains below, sequenced in a study of technical replicates of blood from a handful of donors. Libraries were prepared by immunoSEQ multiplex PCR; TCRdb keeps only in-frame clonotypes and omits some of them. The sample has around 100,000 clones, roughly 96% seen once. The sequenced sample consisted of T cells isolated from PBMCs. The receptors here all came from a human donor in good health.

The V call is TRBV12-5, the J call TRBJ2-7, with 11 positions matching TRBD2. The CDR3 runs to 16 residues. CDR1 is LGHNT, CDR2 FRNRAP, per germline. V trimming: 5 bases; J trimming: 5 bases; junction bases outside the gene matches: 11. The CDR3 nucleotides read TGTGCTAGTGGTGTCGTACTAGCGGGAGATTTCAACGAGCAGTACTTC. Its protein is CASGVVLAGDFNEQYF.

This clone was counted once. The chain carries TRBV19 and TRBJ2-7, with 9 bases aligning to TRBD2. Germline V lookup: CDR1 LNHDA, CDR2 SQIVND (reference sequence). The CDR3 is 17 amino acids. Trimming removed 0 bases from V and 3 bases from J; junction bases left unmatched: 9. CDR3 sequence reads: CASSIDRSGTSYYEQYF. The CDR3 region has the DNA TGTGCCAGTAGTATAGATCGGTCCGGGACTAGCTACTACGAGCAGTACTTC.

The chain is built from TRBV7-8 and TRBJ2-2; D gene ambiguous. The CDR3 is made up of 15 amino acids. Per germline, CDR1 SGHVS and CDR2 FQNEAQ. V was pared by 1 base and J by 5 bases, with 11 bases between. The CDR3 sequence: CASSLDDFGTGELFF. The CDR3 coding sequence is TGTGCCAGCAGCTTAGACGACTTTGGGACCGGGGAGCTGTTTTTT.

This clone has only a few counts. V gene TRBV5-1 combines with J gene TRBJ2-7; 8 nucleotides align to TRBD2. CDR1 is SGHRS and CDR2 is YFSETQ in the germline V gene. V was pared by 3 bases and J by 2 bases, with 7 bases of the junction left unmatched. This CDR3 comprises 15 residues. The CDR3 loop is CASSWSSGSPYEQYF. The CDR3 nucleotides are TGCGCCAGCAGCTGGTCCAGCGGGAGCCCCTACGAGCAGTACTTC.

The rearrangement links TRBV7-2 to TRBJ2-1, with TRBD2 matching 10 bases. With 1 base clipped from V and 9 bases from J, the junction kept 3 bases outside the gene matches. This CDR3 is built from 14 residues. CDR1 is SGHTA and CDR2 is FQGNSA in the germline V gene. The CDR3 sequence is CASSLEPSGSEQFF. In nucleotides, the CDR3 is TGTGCCAGCAGCTTAGAGCCTAGCGGGAGTGAGCAGTTCTTC.

The chain has TRBV19 and TRBJ2-7; D may be TRBD1 (6 bases). The V gene's germline CDR1 is LNHDA and CDR2 SQIVND (reference sequence). The CDR3 totals 13 residues. Trimming stripped 4 bases from V and 0 bases from J, with 7 bases between. CDR3 bases: TGTGCCAGTAGTAGGGACAACTCCTACGAGCAGTACTTC. Its translation: CASSRDNSYEQYF.

This clone was observed once. This sequence joins TRBV18 and TRBJ2-7, with D maybe TRBD1 (6 bases). Germline CDR1 reads KGHSH; CDR2 reads LQKENI. Trimming removed 5 bases at V and 1 base at J, with 12 bases between. This CDR3 region has 14 residues. CDR3 protein: CASSSAQGSYEQYF. DNA for the CDR3: TGTGCCAGCTCATCCGCCCAGGGGTCCTACGAGCAGTACTTC.

The J gene is TRBJ1-1, the V gene TRBV19; 9 nucleotides align to TRBD1. This CDR3 comprises 16 residues. CDR1 LNHDA and CDR2 SQIVND come from the germline V gene (reference sequence). With V trimmed by 2 bases and J by 2 bases, 6 bases remained unmatched. CDR3 loop: CASSISAGQGNTEAFF. The CDR3, as DNA: TGTGCCAGTAGTATATCCGCGGGACAGGGAAACACTGAAGCTTTCTTT.

CDR3 sequence reads: CASSGRQGEQYF. CDR3 sequence (DNA): TGTGCCAGCAGCGGTCGACAGGGCGAGCAGTACTTC. The chain combines TRBV9 with TRBJ2-7, with 7 positions matching TRBD1. Trimming removed 3 bases from V and 6 bases from J; junction bases left unmatched: 3. Germline CDR1 SGDLS, CDR2 YYNGEE. The CDR3 has 12 amino acids.

The chain links TRBV19 to TRBJ2-7; 8 nucleotides agree with TRBD2. The germline V gene encodes CDR1 LNHDA and CDR2 SQIVND (reference sequence). This CDR3 region has 15 residues. V lost 1 base and J lost 5; bases outside the gene matches: 7. The CDR3 region has the DNA TGTGCCAGTAGTATAGGGGCGGGAGGTCGAAACGAGCAGTACTTC. Its translation: CASSIGAGGRNEQYF.

This chain links TRBV7-6 with TRBJ2-7, with 13 bases matching TRBD2. Germline trimming cut 5 bases from V and 3 bases from J; bases unmatched to any gene: 1. The germline gives CDR1 SGHVS, CDR2 FNYEAQ. The CDR3 runs to 14 residues. CDR3 nucleotide sequence: TGTGCCAGCAGCAGACTAGCGGGGGGCTACGAGCAGTACTTC. This translates into CASSRLAGGYEQYF.

The gene calls are TRBV29-1 and TRBJ1-5; 11 bases fit TRBD1. Losses at the gene ends were 6 bases for V and 6 bases for J; bases not matched to a gene: 4. From germline, CDR1 is SQVTM and CDR2 ANQGSEA. There are 13 residues in the CDR3. The CDR3 region has the DNA TGCAGCGTCAGGACAGGGGGCGGTCAGCCCCAGCATTTT. It encodes CSVRTGGGQPQHF.

J is TRBJ1-3 and V is TRBV28, with D perhaps TRBD1 (6 bases). This CDR3 has 15 residues. CDR1 and CDR2 from the germline V gene are MDHEN and SYDVKM. Trimming removed 6 bases from V and 4 bases from J, with 16 bases in between. The CDR3 nucleotides read TGTGCCAGCAGCAGAACAGGGAAGGCCGGAAACACCATATATTTT. Amino acid sequence: CASSRTGKAGNTIYF. Complete variable domain (other parts from reference TRBV28 and TRBJ1-3): DVKVTQSSRYLVKRTGEKVFLECVQDMDHENMFWYRQDPGLGLRLIYFSYDVKMKEKGDIPEGYSVSREKKERFSLILESASTNQTSMYLCASSRTGKAGNTIYFGEGSWLTVV.